The clone carrying this T cell receptor beta chain was seen many times. The CDR3 has 17 amino acids. Per the germline V gene, CDR1 is LGHDT and CDR2 is YNNKEL (reference sequence). The V end lost 0 bases, the J end lost 7 bases, and 22 bases lay between the germline ends. It was RNA transcripts that yielded the amplified TCR beta CDR3 regions. An initial round of RT-PCR targeting the TCR CDR3 relied on the HTBI primer set. TCRdb analysed the multiplex PCR reads with MiXCR anew, one entry per CDR3 protein. The table has around 400,000 distinct CDR3 sequences, 15% to 18% seen once. The source of the sample is a study of T cells in Graves' hyperthyroidism and ophthalmopathy.

This TCR was recovered from a woman younger than 30 with Graves' hyperthyroidism that later progressed to Graves' ophthalmopathy. The rearrangement uses TRBV3-1 and TRBJ2-7, with D unclear. Sequences were obtained from blood. CDR3 nucleotide sequence: TGTGCCAGCAGCCAAGACGTTGTACCTTCAGCCGTAGGAGAGCAGTACTTC. It translates to CASSQDVVPSAVGEQYF.